Each of the 19 T cell receptor beta chains below was sequenced from the same sample in a study of neoadjuvant anti-PD-1 for oral cavity cancer. Using immunoSEQ multiplex PCR, the repertoire was profiled, and TCRdb retains in-frame clones only, with some absent. The repertoire has around 8,000 clones, roughly 62% of them found once; the top ten carry about 3.5%. Time point in this sample: after neoadjuvant nivolumab, at surgical resection. The sample in question was PBMCs, obtained after nivolumab (anti-PD-1) treatment. The receptor source for this set is a person aged 40 to 85 with oral cavity squamous cell carcinoma.

This clone was counted a few times. The genes are TRBV7-9 and TRBJ2-5; TRBD1 might be the D (5 bases). The CDR3 has 15 amino acids. With 2 bases removed from V and 3 bases from J, the gap between germline ends came to 13 bases. Germline V gives CDR1 SEHNR, CDR2 FQNEAQ (reference sequence). DNA for the CDR3: TGTGCCAGCAGCTTACGTTTAGGGGCTGAAGAGACCCAGTACTTC. This gives the protein CASSLRLGAEETQYF.

The V and J genes are TRBV19 and TRBJ1-5; D call uncertain. The V gene's germline CDR1 is LNHDA and CDR2 SQIVND (reference sequence). The CDR3 sequence is 15 residues long. V lost 4 bases and J lost 2, with 12 bases in between. CDR3 nucleotides: TGTGCCAGTAGTACCGATCACCAGCGCAATCAGCCCCAGCATTTT. Its translation: CASSTDHQRNQPQHF.

The chain carries TRBV19 and TRBJ1-2; 10 bases line up with TRBD1. The ends lost 5 bases at V and 6 bases at J; junction bases unmatched: 6. Per the germline V gene, CDR1 is LNHDA and CDR2 is SQIVND (reference sequence). This CDR3 region has 14 residues. The chain's CDR3 is CASSATGGADGYTF. CDR3 coding DNA: TGTGCCAGTAGTGCGACAGGGGGCGCCGATGGCTACACCTTC.

The rearrangement uses TRBV6-5 and TRBJ2-3; 16 bases map to TRBD2. This CDR3 has 15 residues. The V and J ends lost 5 bases and 4 bases, in that order; junction bases with no gene match: 0. Looked up from germline, CDR1 is MNHEY and CDR2 is SVGAGI. CDR3 nucleotides: TGTGCCAGCAGTGGGACTAGCGGGGGGGCAGATACGCAGTATTTT. Residues: CASSGTSGGADTQYF.

The rearrangement links TRBV29-1 to TRBJ1-3; D remains unclear. Per the germline V gene, CDR1 is SQVTM and CDR2 is ANQGSEA. The CDR3 is made up of 13 amino acids. V was clipped by 7 bases and J by 0 bases, with 10 bases between them. The DNA of the CDR3 is TGCAGCGCACAGACCAGCTCTGGAAACACCATATATTTT. Its translation: CSAQTSSGNTIYF. Looking up the rest from reference TRBV29-1 and TRBJ1-3 gives the full variable domain: SAVISQKPSRDICQRGTSLTIQCQVDSQVTMMFWYRQQPGQSLTLIATANQGSEATYESGFVIDKFPISRPNLTFSTLTVSNMSPEDSSIYLCSAQTSSGNTIYFGEGSWLTVV.

The V call is TRBV5-4, the J call TRBJ2-1; TRBD1 matches at 10 bases. The CDR3 contains 20 residues. Looked up from germline, CDR1 is SGHNT and CDR2 is YYREEE (reference sequence). V dropped 4 bases and J dropped 0; count of bases not matched to a gene: 16. CDR3 bases: TGTGCCAGCAGCCCCTGGGGTCGACAGGGGGCTTCAAGCTCCTACAATGAGCAGTTCTTC. Its protein is CASSPWGRQGASSSYNEQFF.

In this sample, this clone turned up a few times. The CDR3, as DNA: TGTGCCAGCAGCTTATTCGCAGGGAACACTGAAGCTTTCTTT. Its protein is CASSLFAGNTEAFF. The chain employs TRBV7-2 and TRBJ1-1; D gene uncertain. With 2 bases removed from V and 1 base from J, the gap between germline ends came to 8 bases. The CDR3 contains 14 residues. Germline CDR1 is SGHTA and CDR2 is FQGNSA.

The CDR3 region is CASSPPPGRTYGYTF. The DNA for the CDR3 is TGTGCCAGCAGCCCCCCGCCGGGCAGGACTTATGGCTACACCTTC. The genes are TRBV6-5 and TRBJ1-2; D not certain. The CDR3 loop spans 15 amino acids. Trimming left V 6 bases short and J 5 bases short, with 19 bases between. The germline V gene encodes CDR1 MNHEY and CDR2 SVGAGI.

The CDR3 DNA sequence: TGTGCCACCAGCAGAGACCCTGCAAATGGGGGAACTGAAGCTTTCTTT. Protein: CATSRDPANGGTEAFF. This chain joins TRBV15 and TRBJ1-1; weak D call: TRBD1 (5 bases). The CDR3 extends over 16 amino acids. The germline V gene has CDR1 LNHNV and CDR2 YYDKDF (reference sequence). Trimming shortened V by 0 bases and J by 5 bases, and 16 bases separated the two germline ends.

The chain joins TRBV13 to TRBJ2-6; tentatively, D is TRBD2 (7 bases). CDR1 and CDR2 from the germline V gene are PRHDT and FYEKMQ (reference sequence). The CDR3 extends over 14 amino acids. Deletions cut 7 bases from V and 1 base from J, with 8 bases between. The CDR3 bases are TGTGCCAGCAAGGGGGGGTCTGGGGCCAACGTCCTGACTTTC. This sequence encodes CASKGGSGANVLTF.

CDR3 amino acids: CASSPSDRGEKLFF. The DNA of the CDR3 is TGTGCCAGCAGCCCCTCGGACAGGGGGGAAAAACTGTTTTTT. The chain employs TRBV7-8 and TRBJ1-4; the match to TRBD1 covers 10 bases. This CDR3 is built from 14 residues. The germline V gene has CDR1 SGHVS and CDR2 FQNEAQ. With V trimmed by 5 bases and J by 8 bases, 5 bases remained unmatched.

V gene TRBV5-1 combines with J gene TRBJ2-5; D remains unclear. V was shortened by 1 base and J by 3 bases, with 1 base between the two germline ends. The germline gives CDR1 SGHRS, CDR2 YFSETQ. This CDR3 is built from 11 residues. CDR3 nucleotides: TGCGCCAGCAGCTTGAAAGAGACCCAGTACTTC. Translating it yields CASSLKETQYF.

The rearrangement links TRBV23-1 to TRBJ2-1; TRBD1 agrees at 9 bases. TRBV23-1 is given ORF status, its function remaining uncertain. This CDR3 has 16 residues. Germline trimming cut 0 bases from V and 4 bases from J; bases unmatched to any gene: 4. The CDR3 DNA sequence: TGCGCCAGCAGTCAATCGCGGGACAGGGCATACAATGAGCAGTTCTTC. Translating gives CASSQSRDRAYNEQFF.

This chain connects TRBV4-3 to TRBJ1-1; no firm D call. The germline V gene encodes CDR1 LGHNA and CDR2 YSLEER. Trimming left V 8 bases short and J 0 bases short, with 13 bases between. The CDR3 totals 14 residues. CDR3 protein: CASPRRDMNTEAFF. The CDR3 region has the DNA TGCGCCAGCCCCCGTAGGGATATGAACACTGAAGCTTTCTTT.

The table lists this clone with a few counts. The genes are TRBV18 and TRBJ2-5; D is unresolved. The germline V gene has CDR1 KGHSH and CDR2 LQKENI. The CDR3 spans 13 residues. Trimming cost V 2 bases and J 4 bases, with 8 bases left between them. Here the CDR3 DNA reads TGTGCCAGCTCACCAGGGCTCCGAGAGACCCAGTACTTC. Translated: CASSPGLRETQYF.

V usage is TRBV4-1 and J usage is TRBJ1-1; TRBD1 might be the D (5 bases). The CDR3 has 15 residues. V gave up 4 bases and J gave up 5 bases, with 17 bases separating them. Germline CDR1 and CDR2: MGHRA and YSYEKL. The CDR3 nucleotides are TGCGCCAGCAGCCCCCCCTCAGGGTGGAGGACTGAAGCTTTCTTT. Its translation is CASSPPSGWRTEAFF.

The chain carries TRBV6-1 and TRBJ1-2; maybe TRBD1 (5 bases). Germline V gene lookup returns CDR1 MNHNS and CDR2 SASEGT. CDR3 length: 16 residues. V gave up 1 base and J gave up 4 bases, with 16 bases separating them. CDR3 sequence reads: CASSEGHRDLPYGYTF. CDR3 nucleotide sequence: TGTGCCAGCAGTGAAGGGCACCGGGACTTGCCCTATGGCTACACCTTC.

The chain joins TRBV4-1 to TRBJ1-1; perhaps TRBD1 as D (5 bases). Trimming removed 3 bases from V and 1 base from J, with 9 bases in between. This CDR3 has 14 residues. Germline lookup yields CDR1 MGHRA and CDR2 YSYEKL. CDR3 sequence: CASSHPGKNTEAFF. CDR3 DNA: TGCGCCAGCAGCCATCCAGGGAAGAACACTGAAGCTTTCTTT.

This chain links TRBV9 with TRBJ2-1; D uncertain. Trimming pared 3 bases from V and 6 bases from J, leaving 13 bases between. The CDR3 sequence is 14 residues long. The V gene's germline CDR1 is SGDLS and CDR2 YYNGEE. CDR3 residues: CASSALQEVNEQFF. The CDR3 DNA reads as TGTGCCAGCAGCGCCCTCCAAGAGGTCAATGAGCAGTTCTTC. Full variable domain (rest looked up from reference TRBV9 and TRBJ2-1): DSGVTQTPKHLITATGQRVTLRCSPRSGDLSVYWYQQSLDQGLQFLIQYYNGEERAKGNILERFSAQQFPDLHSELNLSSLELGDSALYFCASSALQEVNEQFFGPGTRLTVL.